Listed below are T cell receptor beta chains from one sample, sequenced in a study of shared clonotypes between healthy human individuals. Assay used: immunoSEQ multiplex PCR; TCRdb lists only in-frame clones, some missing. Seen here are hundreds of thousands of clones, 95% observed once, and the top ten hold 0.11%. Sequencing was performed on naive CD8+ T cells sorted from blood. The receptor set was obtained from a woman aged 30 to 39 in good health. The conserved cysteine and the conserved F or W are not part of the CDR3 here. A D gene is named only where the DNA matches it firmly.

CDR3: ASSLRDTSYEQY
V: TRBV7-8
D: -

CDR3: ASSFGDRGPDYEQY
V: TRBV5-5
D: TRBD1

CDR3: ASSSFEATNEKLF
V: TRBV27
D: -

CDR3: ASSAGIAYEQY
V: TRBV25-1
D: -

CDR3: ASSETGGDQPQH
V: TRBV5-1
D: TRBD1

CDR3: ASSPGLAGGDTQY
V: TRBV9
D: TRBD2

CDR3: ASSQDDEKLF
V: TRBV4-2
D: -

CDR3: ASSSTSGYEQY
V: TRBV5-5
D: TRBD2

CDR3: ASQQPGLAGYDNEQF
V: TRBV19
D: TRBD2

CDR3: ASSHGFNQPQH
V: TRBV4-1
D: -

CDR3: SHQKGLAGVDSYNEQF
V: TRBV29-1
D: TRBD2

CDR3: ATGVLLGEAF
V: TRBV19
D: -

CDR3: ASFTSFDEQY
V: TRBV2
D: -

CDR3: ASSETLWGEQY
V: TRBV10-2
D: -

CDR3: ASSPRLGGIEAF
V: TRBV5-4
D: -

CDR3: ASSGVWGSTGELF
V: TRBV6-4
D: -

CDR3: ASSTGLAGVSYEQY
V: TRBV7-8
D: TRBD2

CDR3: ASSPLGGSYSNQPQH
V: TRBV27
D: -

CDR3: ASSLRQGAGTEAF
V: TRBV27
D: TRBD1

CDR3: ASTEGLYEQY
V: TRBV2
D: -

CDR3: ASSFARGYEQY
V: TRBV27
D: -

CDR3: ASSLAHGSRYGYT
V: TRBV7-2
D: -

CDR3: ASSLESGTSGNNEQF
V: TRBV7-6
D: TRBD2

CDR3: ASSLTALNTQY
V: TRBV5-6
D: -

CDR3: SAESGLAGVSEQY
V: TRBV29-1
D: TRBD2

CDR3: ASSQGGYRGRPNTEAF
V: TRBV4-1
D: TRBD1

CDR3: ASSSPGGTNEKLF
V: TRBV7-9
D: -